The clone carrying this T cell receptor (beta chain) was seen only a few times. Its antigen remains unidentified. The data derive from a study of beta chain features in type 1 diabetes. Findings and caveats of the study: A greater similarity of naive, central memory and Treg TCRB repertoires was seen among patients than among healthy donors. In these data, an HLA type influence on TCRB rearrangement remained unresolved. The study found moderately but significantly shorter TCRB CDR3s in all four CD4+ subsets of Type 1 diabetes patients. The cDNA sequencing approach could over-represent high-TCR-expressing cells.

Expressed TCRB transcripts got sequenced, as all isolated RNA was reverse transcribed. Measured with immunoSEQ multiplex PCR; TCRdb has only the in-frame clones, and not every one. In the table there are fewer than 300,000 clones, over 20% of which are singletons. The CDR3 is 16 amino acids. The V gene end was trimmed by 5 bases and the J gene end by 4 bases; junction bases not matched to a gene: 8. Germline CDR1 and CDR2: SSHAT and FNYEAQ (reference sequence). The source material was naive CD4+ T cells from blood. The chain is built from TRBV7-7 and TRBJ2-1; 10 bases fit TRBD2. The TCR sequence derives from a woman aged 40-49 years with type 1 diabetes. CDR3 nucleotides: TGTGCCAGCAGCCGCTTCGGACTAGCGGAATACAATGAGCAGTTCTTC. Protein sequence: CASSRFGLAEYNEQFF.